A single sample gave rise to the 8 T cell receptor beta chains below, sequenced in a study of T cell responses to AZD1222 COVID-19 vaccine. The data were produced by immunoSEQ multiplex PCR, yet TCRdb's version contains in-frame clones alone and is incomplete. The data show 140,000 to 150,000 clones, approximately 83% seen once. The source was peripheral blood, collected on day 0 of AZD1222 vaccination. These receptors were collected from an adult in good health.

V and J are TRBV30 and TRBJ1-6, with a tentative D call TRBD1 (5 bases). V lost 5 bases to trimming and J lost 2 bases, with 13 bases between them. Germline values: CDR1 GTSNPN, CDR2 SVGIG (reference sequence). The CDR3 extends over 15 amino acids. Here the CDR3 DNA reads TGTGCCTGGGGGGGTGGTCTTACCTATAATTCACCCCTCCACTTT. Its translation is CAWGGGLTYNSPLHF. The variable domain in full, with the rest retrieved from reference TRBV30 and TRBJ1-6, is SQTIHQWPATLVQPVGSPLSLECTVEGTSNPNLYWYRQAAGRGLQLLFYSVGIGQISSEVPQNLSASRPQDRQFILSSKKLLLSDSGFYLCAWGGGLTYNSPLHFGNGTRLTVT.

This chain uses TRBV10-3 with TRBJ1-5, with TRBD1 as a possible D gene (5 bases). The CDR3 is 15 amino acids. Germline V gene lookup returns CDR1 ENHRY and CDR2 SYGVKD. V was pared by 6 bases and J by 5 bases, with 17 bases between. CDR3: CAIREGGVIDQPQHF. In DNA, the CDR3 is TGTGCCATCAGGGAGGGAGGGGTAATCGATCAGCCCCAGCATTTT.

The V gene is TRBV10-1, the J gene TRBJ1-1; D call uncertain. The CDR3 sequence is 16 residues long. V was cut by 0 bases and J by 0 bases, with 11 bases left in between. CDR1 is WNHNN and CDR2 is SYGVQD in the germline V gene (reference sequence). The CDR3 here is CASSESILDMNTEAFF. The CDR3 DNA is TGCGCCAGCAGTGAGTCGATCTTAGACATGAACACTGAAGCTTTCTTT.

The chain employs TRBV11-2 and TRBJ2-3; TRBD2 is a possible D gene (6 bases). Germline V gene lookup returns CDR1 SGHAT and CDR2 FQNNGV. The ends were cut back, 4 bases at V and 0 bases at J, with 11 bases in the middle. This CDR3 has 15 amino acids. CDR3 nucleotide sequence: TGTGCCAGCAGCTGGCTGGGACTGAGCACAGATACGCAGTATTTT. Its protein is CASSWLGLSTDTQYF.

In this sample, this clone turned up once. The chain joins TRBV12-3 or TRBV12-4 to TRBJ1-4, with D unresolved. The CDR3 totals 13 residues. V was shortened by 6 bases and J by 4 bases, with 9 bases between the two germline ends. CDR3 coding DNA: TGTGCCAGCAGCGCAGACATTAATGAAAAACTGTTTTTT. As protein: CASSADINEKLFF.

In this sample, this clone turned up a few times. The rearrangement uses TRBV13 and TRBJ1-2, with TRBD1 matching 9 bases. From germline, CDR1 is PRHDT and CDR2 FYEKMQ (reference sequence). Trimming removed 5 bases from V and 7 bases from J; junction bases left unmatched: 8. CDR3 size: 14 residues. The DNA of the CDR3 is TGTGCCAGCAGCCGGGACAGGGTCTTTGCTGGCTACACCTTC. This sequence encodes CASSRDRVFAGYTF.

The V gene is TRBV11-2, the J gene TRBJ2-3; TRBD2 might be the D (6 bases). V was shortened by 1 base and J by 0 bases, with 17 bases between the two germline ends. CDR1 is SGHAT, CDR2 FQNNGV, per germline. The length of the CDR3 is 18 residues. The CDR3, as DNA: TGTGCCAGCAGCTTAGGCCCCGGAGGGATCTTTAGCACAGATACGCAGTATTTT. The encoded protein is CASSLGPGGIFSTDTQYF.

The rearrangement joins TRBV30 to TRBJ1-5, with 11 bases aligning to TRBD1. The CDR3 runs to 14 residues. V trimming: 4 bases; J trimming: 4 bases; junction bases outside the gene matches: 3. Germline V gives CDR1 GTSNPN, CDR2 SVGIG (reference sequence). CDR3 sequence reads: CAWKRDRGNQPQHF. Here the CDR3 DNA reads TGTGCCTGGAAACGGGACAGGGGGAATCAGCCCCAGCATTTT. The complete variable domain, with remaining parts taken from reference TRBV30 and TRBJ1-5, reads SQTIHQWPATLVQPVGSPLSLECTVEGTSNPNLYWYRQAAGRGLQLLFYSVGIGQISSEVPQNLSASRPQDRQFILSSKKLLLSDSGFYLCAWKRDRGNQPQHFGDGTRLSIL.